The 31 T cell receptor beta chains reported below all come from one sample, sequenced in a study of blood T cells in healthy people across ages. Alongside a J-beta primer mix, a sample-barcoded 5' primer served in a second PCR lasting about 7 to 12 cycles. TCRdb processed the 5' RACE reads anew with MiXCR; each CDR3 protein has one entry. The data show hundreds of thousands of distinct CDR3 sequences, about half seen once. The specimen sequenced was blood. These receptors were taken from a woman aged 55-70 years in good health.

In DNA form, the CDR3 reads TGCAGTGCTGCCCTAGTCGTCGGTCAGCCCCAGCATTTT. Protein sequence: CSAALVVGQPQHF. This chain joins TRBV20-1 and TRBJ1-5; unclear D gene. The CDR3 covers 13 residues. Germline V gene data show CDR1 as DFQATT and CDR2 as SNEGSKA (reference sequence). The germline V and J ends were trimmed by 5 bases and 6 bases, with 14 bases remaining between them.

The rearrangement uses TRBV20-1 and TRBJ1-1, with 8 bases matching TRBD1. The germline CDR1 and CDR2 sequences are DFQATT and SNEGSKA (reference sequence). The CDR3 covers 11 residues. CDR3 in DNA: TGCAGCAGGGGGCAAGGCTCTGAAGCTTTCTTT. This codes for CSRGQGSEAFF.

In its sample, this clonotype was seen once. V is TRBV24-1 and J is TRBJ1-5; D is uncertain. Per the germline V gene, CDR1 is KGHDR and CDR2 is SFDVKD. V was shortened by 2 bases and J by 6 bases, with 13 bases between the two germline ends. The CDR3 sequence is 15 residues long. The CDR3, as DNA: TGTGCCACCAGTGATTCGCCAGGCGAGGGTCAGCCCCAGCATTTT. It yields the protein CATSDSPGEGQPQHF.

CDR3 DNA: TGTGCCAGCAGACGAAGACTAGCGGGTATACAAGAGACCCAGTACTTC. Translating it yields CASRRRLAGIQETQYF. This chain joins TRBV3-1 and TRBJ2-5; TRBD2 matches at 10 bases. The CDR3 consists of 16 residues. Germline values: CDR1 LGHDT, CDR2 YNNKEL (reference sequence). V gave up 6 bases and J gave up 2 bases; unmatched junction bases: 9.

The J gene is TRBJ2-4, the V gene TRBV20-1; D unresolved. The CDR3 contains 15 residues. Trimming pared 4 bases from V and 0 bases from J, leaving 13 bases between. CDR1 is DFQATT, CDR2 SNEGSKA, per germline (reference sequence). This CDR3 reads CSAISPMEAKNIQYF. CDR3 bases: TGCAGTGCTATTTCCCCGATGGAAGCCAAAAACATTCAGTACTTC.

The V gene is TRBV20-1, the J gene TRBJ1-2, with a possible D match to TRBD1 (6 bases). V shed 1 base and J shed 8 bases, with 23 bases lying between them. From germline, CDR1 is DFQATT and CDR2 SNEGSKA (reference sequence). The CDR3 is 16 amino acids. DNA for the CDR3: TGCAGTGCTAGAGTACATGGCAGGGGATTGGCTGGCGGCTACACCTTC. The encoded protein is CSARVHGRGLAGGYTF.

The genes are TRBV20-1 and TRBJ2-7, with 7 bases aligning to TRBD1. The DNA end is more similar to TRBJ2-5, so the J call may be wrong. The CDR3 runs 13 residues. CDR1 and CDR2 (germline): DFQATT, SNEGSKA (reference sequence). CDR3 protein: CSARGQPVVTQYF. DNA of the CDR3: TGCAGTGCCCGGGGACAGCCAGTCGTGACCCAGTACTTC.

J is TRBJ2-1 and V is TRBV12-3 or TRBV12-4; maybe TRBD2 (6 bases). V was trimmed by 5 bases and J by 12 bases, leaving 17 bases between them. The CDR3 is made up of 13 amino acids. The CDR3 reads CASSLGLSAAQFF. The CDR3 DNA reads as TGTGCCAGCAGTCTCGGACTATCCGCCGCGCAGTTCTTC.

This clonotype was counted only a few times. The chain is built from TRBV6-1 and TRBJ2-3, with D perhaps TRBD2 (6 bases). CDR3 size: 14 residues. V gave up 6 bases and J gave up 6 bases, with 16 bases separating them. Germline CDR1 is MNHNS and CDR2 is SASEGT. CDR3 loop: CASRTGVVWDTQYF. The CDR3 nucleotides read TGTGCCAGCAGGACGGGAGTCGTTTGGGATACGCAGTATTTT.

This sequence joins TRBV20-1 and TRBJ1-6; D is uncertain. Germline V gene data show CDR1 as DFQATT and CDR2 as SNEGSKA (reference sequence). V dropped 3 bases and J dropped 8 bases, with 11 bases sitting between them. The CDR3 sequence is 13 residues long. Here the CDR3 reads CSASPAGDSPLHF. The CDR3 DNA follows: TGCAGTGCTAGTCCGGCAGGAGATTCACCCCTCCACTTT.

In this sample, this clonotype turned up a few times. The chain couples TRBV5-5 to TRBJ2-7, with TRBD1 matching 7 bases. Germline CDR1 is SGHKS and CDR2 is YYEKEE (reference sequence). CDR3 length equals 16 residues. The J segment lost 2 bases and the V segment lost 5 bases, leaving 13 bases of the junction unmatched. Written as DNA, the CDR3 is TGTGCCAGCAGGCGACAGGGAGATTGGCAACCCTACGAGCAGTACTTC. Protein: CASRRQGDWQPYEQYF. Looking up the rest from reference TRBV5-5 and TRBJ2-7 gives the full variable domain: DAGVTQSPTHLIKTRGQQVTLRCSPISGHKSVSWYQQVLGQGPQFIFQYYEKEERGRGNFPDRFSARQFPNYSSELNVNALLLGDSALYLCASRRQGDWQPYEQYFGPGTRLTVT.

V usage is TRBV27 and J usage is TRBJ1-2; the D is unclear. Germline V gives CDR1 MNHEY, CDR2 SMNVEV (reference sequence). This CDR3 spans 13 amino acids. V lost 3 bases to trimming and J lost 0 bases, with 5 bases between them. The CDR3 DNA sequence: TGTGCCAGCAGTTTCCTAGCTAACTATGGCTACACCTTC. Residues: CASSFLANYGYTF.

This clonotype was seen repeatedly, ten times or more. V gene TRBV4-2 combines with J gene TRBJ1-5; D is unresolved. Germline lookup yields CDR1 LGHNA and CDR2 YNFKEQ. This CDR3 comprises 14 residues. V was clipped by 3 bases and J by 2 bases, with 8 bases between them. The CDR3 DNA reads as TGTGCCAGCAGCCAGTTGGTAGGCAATCAGCCCCAGCATTTT. Amino acids: CASSQLVGNQPQHF.

CDR3 amino acids: CASSSHTSGVGTDTQYF. DNA of the CDR3: TGTGCCAGCAGCTCGCATACTAGCGGGGTTGGCACAGATACGCAGTATTTT. The J gene is TRBJ2-3, the V gene TRBV7-2, with TRBD2 matching 10 bases. Germline V lookup: CDR1 SGHTA, CDR2 FQGNSA. This CDR3 has 17 amino acids. V was pared by 4 bases and J by 1 base, with 8 bases of the junction left unmatched. Filled out from reference TRBV7-2 and TRBJ2-3, the complete variable domain reads GAGVSQSPSNKVTEKGKDVELRCDPISGHTALYWYRQSLGQGLEFLIYFQGNSAPDKSGLPSDRFSAERTGGSVSTLTIQRTQQEDSAVYLCASSSHTSGVGTDTQYFGPGTRLTVL.

The gene calls are TRBV24-1 and TRBJ1-2; D not resolved. In germline, CDR1 is KGHDR, CDR2 SFDVKD. The ends were cut back, 4 bases at V and 5 bases at J, with 4 bases in the middle. This CDR3 contains 11 residues. The chain's CDR3 is CATSEGYGYTF. CDR3 in DNA: TGTGCCACCAGTGAGGGGTATGGCTACACCTTC.

This clonotype was observed a few times. The V gene is TRBV10-3, the J gene TRBJ1-2; D perhaps matches TRBD1 (5 bases). CDR1 is ENHRY and CDR2 is SYGVKD in the germline V gene. The CDR3 contains 16 residues. V was pared by 3 bases and J by 8 bases, with 22 bases between. In DNA, the CDR3 is TGTGCCATCAGTGATGGCGGGGGACCCCCTGGAGGGGGCTACACCTTC. Amino acid sequence: CAISDGGGPPGGGYTF.

The rearrangement uses TRBV20-1 and TRBJ1-1; D call uncertain. V lost 5 bases and J lost 6, with 19 bases in between. The length of the CDR3 is 14 residues. Per the germline V gene, CDR1 is DFQATT and CDR2 is SNEGSKA (reference sequence). The CDR3, as DNA: TGCAGTGCTCCCGCTACTGATCGGGGAGCTGAAGCTTTCTTT. This sequence encodes CSAPATDRGAEAFF.

This chain uses TRBV20-1 with TRBJ2-5; D is uncertain. Per germline, CDR1 DFQATT and CDR2 SNEGSKA (reference sequence). CDR3 size: 12 residues. Between the trimmed V and J ends, which lost 5 bases and 2 bases, there was a span of 9 bases. The CDR3 DNA reads TGCAGTGCTCAAAAACAGCAAGAGACCCAGTACTTC. Amino acid sequence: CSAQKQQETQYF.

V usage is TRBV5-1 and J usage is TRBJ2-1; D ambiguous. Germline CDR1 is SGHRS and CDR2 is YFSETQ. Between the trimmed V and J ends, which lost 4 bases and 4 bases, there was a span of 15 bases. This CDR3 spans 15 amino acids. The CDR3 loop is CASSIGPSEYNEQFF. The CDR3 region has the DNA TGCGCCAGCAGCATTGGACCAAGCGAGTACAATGAGCAGTTCTTC.

The gene calls are TRBV20-1 and TRBJ2-3, with no clear D. Per the germline V gene, CDR1 is DFQATT and CDR2 is SNEGSKA (reference sequence). The CDR3 extends over 13 amino acids. Trimming removed 3 bases from V and 0 bases from J, with 7 bases in between. Written as DNA, the CDR3 is TGCAGTGCTAGTATCGCGAGCACAGATACGCAGTATTTT. This codes for CSASIASTDTQYF.

Many counts were recorded for this clonotype. The genes are TRBV7-2 and TRBJ2-5; D may be TRBD1 or TRBD2 (5 bases each). The V gene lost 5 bases and the J gene lost 2 bases, with 12 bases spanning the gap. Germline V gene data show CDR1 as SGHTA and CDR2 as FQGNSA. The CDR3 contains 14 residues. In DNA, the CDR3 is TGTGCCAGCAGCGTCATGAGGGGACAAGAGACCCAGTACTTC. Protein product: CASSVMRGQETQYF.

The chain recombines TRBV20-1 with TRBJ1-2; D is uncertain. CDR3 size: 11 residues. CDR1 DFQATT and CDR2 SNEGSKA come from the germline V gene (reference sequence). Trimming took off 3 bases at V and 4 bases at J, with 6 bases between the two ends. In DNA form, the CDR3 reads TGCAGTGCTAGTGGCAGCTATGGCTACACCTTC. Its translation is CSASGSYGYTF.

This clonotype was counted a few times. The rearrangement joins TRBV20-1 to TRBJ2-7; no clear D. The germline V gene has CDR1 DFQATT and CDR2 SNEGSKA (reference sequence). This CDR3 has 14 residues. V was trimmed by 3 bases and J by 1 base, leaving 13 bases between them. DNA for the CDR3: TGCAGTGCTAGGAATGTAGATTGGTCCTACGAGCAGTACTTC. Translated, it gives CSARNVDWSYEQYF.

This clonotype was observed a handful of times. This rearrangement joins TRBV7-9 to TRBJ2-7, with TRBD2 matching 11 bases. The CDR3 is made up of 14 amino acids. The ends lost 5 bases at V and 7 bases at J; junction bases unmatched: 7. CDR1 and CDR2 (germline): SEHNR, FQNEAQ (reference sequence). In DNA form, the CDR3 reads TGTGCCAGCAGCCCTAGCGGGAGGCTCAATGAGCAGTACTTC. Its translation: CASSPSGRLNEQYF.

The J gene is TRBJ2-1, the V gene TRBV10-3; D call uncertain. CDR1 is ENHRY and CDR2 is SYGVKD in the germline V gene. This CDR3 has 12 residues. The V end lost 3 bases, the J end lost 5 bases, and 5 bases lay between the germline ends. CDR3 protein: CAISEEDNEQFF. CDR3 nucleotides: TGTGCCATCAGTGAAGAAGACAATGAGCAGTTCTTC.

The rearrangement joins TRBV28 to TRBJ2-5; 9 bases are shared with TRBD2. V lost 2 bases to trimming and J lost 2 bases; unmatched junction nucleotides: 3. The CDR3 extends over 15 amino acids. Germline V gives CDR1 MDHEN, CDR2 SYDVKM. CDR3 sequence: CASSLVLAGQETQYF. The CDR3, as DNA: TGTGCCAGCAGTTTAGTGCTAGCGGGACAAGAGACCCAGTACTTC.

On this clonotype itself: The junction shows a germline mismatch at one end, possibly a read error. This CDR3 is CASSVDARETQYF. The CDR3 DNA is TGTGCCAGCAGCGTAGATGCGCGGGAGACCCAGTACTTC. The chain employs TRBV11-2 and TRBJ2-7; D is unclear. TRBJ2-5 explains the end of the DNA better; the J call may be wrong. The CDR3 runs to 13 residues. Germline loops: CDR1 SGHAT, CDR2 FQNNGV.

This clonotype came up a few times. V usage is TRBV7-8 and J usage is TRBJ2-1; D gene unclear. V was trimmed by 2 bases and J by 3 bases, leaving 8 bases between them. This CDR3 comprises 14 residues. Per the germline V gene, CDR1 is SGHVS and CDR2 is FQNEAQ. CDR3 region: CASSLTAFYNEQFF. The CDR3 nucleotides are TGTGCCAGCAGCTTAACTGCGTTCTACAATGAGCAGTTCTTC.

This chain links TRBV7-9 with TRBJ2-1, with a tentative D call TRBD1 (5 bases). Trimming stripped 0 bases from V and 10 bases from J, with 13 bases between. Per germline, CDR1 SEHNR and CDR2 FQNEAQ (reference sequence). The CDR3 contains 14 residues. DNA of the CDR3: TGTGCCAGCAGCTTAGCAGGGGTTGCCTACGAGCAGTTCTTC. Its protein product is CASSLAGVAYEQFF.

V and J are TRBV6-6 and TRBJ2-1; 8 bases map to TRBD2. The DNA end is more similar to TRBJ2-7, so the J call may be wrong. The CDR3 is 15 residues long. The germline gives CDR1 MNHNY, CDR2 SVGAGI (reference sequence). The CDR3 nucleotides are TGTGCCAGCAGTAAACTAGCGGCTCTTTACAATGAGCAGTACTTC. Residues: CASSKLAALYNEQYF.

This clonotype has just one count. The V gene is TRBV18, the J gene TRBJ2-7; 8 nucleotides line up with TRBD1. The CDR3 contains 15 residues. Germline V gene sequence: CDR1 KGHSH, CDR2 LQKENI. V lost 6 bases to trimming and J lost 3 bases; unmatched junction nucleotides: 10. This chain's CDR3 is CASSITGQGIYEQYF. In nucleotides, the CDR3 is TGTGCCAGCTCCATAACCGGACAGGGAATCTACGAGCAGTACTTC.